A selection of T cell receptor beta chains follows, all from one sample in a study of blood T cells in healthy people across ages. MiXCR, applied by TCRdb to the 5' RACE reads, yields one record per CDR3 protein. The data hold under 800,000 distinct CDR3 sequences, with roughly 41% observed a single time. Source material: blood. The receptor set was obtained from a woman aged 55-75 years in good health. CDR3s include the opening cysteine and the closing phenylalanine or tryptophan. D genes are given only for firm matches. Size tells how often a clone was seen (once, few, many) or the class of an expanded clone, and some rows leave it out.

>TRBJ2-5|TRBV24-1|.|TRBD1
TGTGCCACCAGCCAACAGGGGGCGAAGACCCAGTACTTC
CATSQQGAKTQYF
>TRBJ1-2|TRBV6-5|.|.
TGTGCCAGCAGTTACAGTGTGGGGGGCTACACCTTC
CASSYSVGGYTF
>TRBJ2-1|TRBV29-1|many|TRBD2
TGCAGCGTGGACTGGACTAGCGTATCCTACAATGAGCAGTTCTTC
CSVDWTSVSYNEQFF
>TRBJ2-1|TRBV4-3|few|TRBD1
TGCGCCAGCAGCCAAGATCGCAGGACAGGGAGGCTTGGTGAGCAGTTCTTC
CASSQDRRTGRLGEQFF
>TRBJ2-3|TRBV7-2|.|.
TGTGCCAGCAGCTCCCGGTGGGGGGACCATAGCACAGATACGCAGTATTTT
CASSSRWGDHSTDTQYF
>TRBJ1-4|TRBV9|.|.
TGTGCCAGCAGCGTCGCGGACAGAAATGAAAAACTGTTTTTT
CASSVADRNEKLFF
>TRBJ2-1|TRBV4-3|many|.
TGCGCCAGCAGCCAAGACAGCTACACGAGCTCCTACAATGAGCAGTTCTTC
CASSQDSYTSSYNEQFF
>TRBJ1-1|TRBV5-1|.|.
TGCGCCAGCAGCCTAGAGGATCCGGTGAACACTGAAGCTTTCTTT
CASSLEDPVNTEAFF
>TRBJ2-5|TRBV25-1|.|.
TGTGCCAGCAGTGAACCCGGCAGGAGGCAGTACTTC
CASSEPGRRQYF
>TRBJ2-3|TRBV6-6|few|.
TGTGCCAGCAGTTACTCATCCTGGGATACGCAGTATTTT
CASSYSSWDTQYF
>TRBJ2-3|TRBV30|once|.
TGTGCCTGGAGTGTAGTTCAGTGGCGCACAGATACGCAGTATTTT
CAWSVVQWRTDTQYF
>TRBJ2-5|TRBV9|.|.
TGTGCCAGCAGCGACACCCCAGGGGTCCTAGGGACCCAGTACTTC
CASSDTPGVLGTQYF